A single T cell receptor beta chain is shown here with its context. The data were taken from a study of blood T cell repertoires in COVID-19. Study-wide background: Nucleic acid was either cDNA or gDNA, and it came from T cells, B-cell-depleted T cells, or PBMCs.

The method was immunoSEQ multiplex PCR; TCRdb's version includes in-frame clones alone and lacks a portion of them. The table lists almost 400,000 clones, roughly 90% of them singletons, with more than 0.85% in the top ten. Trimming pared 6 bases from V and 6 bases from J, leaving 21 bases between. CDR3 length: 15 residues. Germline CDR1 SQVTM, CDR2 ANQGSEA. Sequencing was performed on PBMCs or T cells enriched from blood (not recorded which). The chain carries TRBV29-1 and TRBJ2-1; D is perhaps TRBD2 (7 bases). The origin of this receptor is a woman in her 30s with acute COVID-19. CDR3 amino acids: CSVVSDVGGPNEQFF. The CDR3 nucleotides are TGCAGCGTGGTCTCCGACGTCGGGGGGCCCAATGAGCAGTTCTTC.